One sample yielded the 12 T cell receptor beta chains listed below, sequenced in a study of blood T cells in healthy people across ages. With a J-beta primer mix and a sample-barcoded 5' primer, a second PCR ran about 7 to 11 cycles. Using its own MiXCR run on the 5' RACE reads, TCRdb lists one record per CDR3 protein. The sample carries roughly 2 million distinct CDR3 sequences, around 48% recorded once. Sequenced input: blood. All receptors derive from a woman aged 40 to 50 in good health.

The DNA for the CDR3 is TGTGCCAGCAGTTACGGACAGCCTGAGAATTCACCCCTCCACTTT. This gives the protein CASSYGQPENSPLHF. This sequence joins TRBV6-5 and TRBJ1-6; possibly TRBD1 for D (6 bases). The V gene lost 2 bases and the J gene lost 7 bases, with 12 bases spanning the gap. Germline V gives CDR1 MNHEY, CDR2 SVGAGI. CDR3 length equals 15 residues.

The chain carries TRBV7-3 and TRBJ1-2; the D is unclear. Germline lookup yields CDR1 SGHTA and CDR2 FQGTGA. The CDR3 is made up of 13 amino acids. Trimming pared 1 base from V and 8 bases from J, leaving 11 bases between. This CDR3 is CASSLREIEGYTF. The CDR3 region has the DNA TGTGCCAGCAGCTTAAGGGAGATCGAAGGCTACACCTTC.

The chain joins TRBV28 to TRBJ2-1, with D maybe TRBD1 (6 bases). CDR1 and CDR2 from the germline V gene are MDHEN and SYDVKM. This CDR3 is built from 15 residues. Trimming stripped 6 bases from V and 2 bases from J, with 14 bases between. For the CDR3, the DNA is TGTGCCAGCAGCCGAGGACAGCATCCCTACAATGAGCAGTTCTTC. It specifies CASSRGQHPYNEQFF.

Details on this clonotype: A much larger clonotype is one base distant, so this may be a read error. The rearrangement links TRBV28 to TRBJ1-2; 10 positions agree with TRBD1. Trimming took 7 bases from V and 6 from J; bases not matched to a gene: 5. The germline gives CDR1 MDHEN, CDR2 SYDVKM. The length of the CDR3 is 13 residues. The CDR3 DNA sequence: TGTGCCAGCACCGCCGGGACAGGGGATGGCTACACCTTC. Translated, it gives CASTAGTGDGYTF.

The V gene is TRBV29-1, the J gene TRBJ1-2, with D unresolved. V gave up 4 bases and J gave up 3 bases, with 9 bases separating them. The CDR3 sequence is 12 residues long. Germline V gene data show CDR1 as SQVTM and CDR2 as ANQGSEA. This chain's CDR3 is CSVADGYYGYTF. The CDR3 DNA follows: TGCAGCGTTGCGGACGGCTACTATGGCTACACCTTC.

This sequence joins TRBV5-6 and TRBJ2-3, with 7 positions matching TRBD2. Germline CDR1 SGHDT, CDR2 YYEEEE. The CDR3 extends over 14 amino acids. V shed 4 bases, J shed 7 bases, and the junction held 9 bases outside the gene matches. The CDR3 protein is CASSRATSIYTQYF. The CDR3 DNA follows: TGTGCCAGCAGCCGGGCGACTAGCATTTATACGCAGTATTTT.

This chain connects TRBV12-3 or TRBV12-4 to TRBJ2-1, with D possibly TRBD2 on 6 matching bases. V lost 8 bases and J lost 0, with 17 bases in between. The length of the CDR3 is 16 residues. CDR3 in DNA: TGTGCCAGCTGGGGTAGCGGAAAATTCTCCTACAATGAGCAGTTCTTC. It encodes CASWGSGKFSYNEQFF.

The chain uses TRBV7-2 and TRBJ2-7, with a tentative D call TRBD1 (6 bases). V was cut by 5 bases and J by 2 bases, with 13 bases left in between. The CDR3 covers 14 residues. CDR1 is SGHTA, CDR2 FQGNSA, per germline. Here the CDR3 reads CASSPGTRAYEQYF. CDR3 in DNA: TGTGCCAGCAGCCCTGGGACACGGGCCTACGAGCAGTACTTC.

This clonotype came up many times. This chain links TRBV6-5 with TRBJ2-5; 7 bases line up with TRBD1. In germline, CDR1 is MNHEY, CDR2 SVGAGI. The V segment lost 5 bases and the J segment 0 bases; nucleotides outside the gene matches: 0. This CDR3 spans 13 amino acids. The CDR3 region is CASSGTDQETQYF. As DNA, the CDR3 is TGTGCCAGCAGTGGGACAGACCAAGAGACCCAGTACTTC.

This sequence joins TRBV4-3 and TRBJ1-2; 11 bases match TRBD1. With V trimmed by 1 base and J by 8 bases, 6 bases remained unmatched. CDR1 is LGHNA, CDR2 YSLEER, per germline. This CDR3 comprises 15 residues. The CDR3 is CASSQVGTGGRGYTF. CDR3 nucleotides: TGCGCCAGCAGCCAAGTGGGGACAGGGGGACGCGGCTACACCTTC.

This chain uses TRBV5-1 with TRBJ2-2, with D perhaps matching TRBD2 (5 bases). The V gene's germline CDR1 is SGHRS and CDR2 YFSETQ. Trimming cost V 1 base and J 0 bases, with 7 bases left between them. The CDR3 totals 15 residues. CDR3 protein: CASSLLASNTGELFF. CDR3 nucleotide sequence: TGCGCCAGCAGCTTGCTAGCATCGAACACCGGGGAGCTGTTTTTT.

The CDR3, as DNA: TGTGCCAGCAGAGGGACAGGGGGCAGGAATGAGCAGTACTTC. It translates to CASRGTGGRNEQYF. The rearrangement joins TRBV2 to TRBJ2-5; 12 nucleotides line up with TRBD1. Trimming cost V 6 bases and J 11 bases; bases outside gene matches: 10. The germline V gene has CDR1 SNHLY and CDR2 FYNNEI. The CDR3 is 14 amino acids.